Each of the 5 T cell receptor beta chains below was sequenced from the same sample in a study of blood T cell repertoires in COVID-19. TCRdb's copy holds only in-frame clones and misses some; the assay was immunoSEQ multiplex PCR. The repertoire includes about 180,000 clones, more than 75% of them detected once, and roughly 0.57% sits in the top ten. Sequenced: peripheral blood. The receptors originated from a man between 60 and 75 years old with COVID-19, enrolled during active disease.

The rearrangement links TRBV6-6 to TRBJ2-5; 8 positions agree with TRBD2. CDR1 is MNHNY, CDR2 SVGAGI, per germline (reference sequence). The V gene end was trimmed by 6 bases and the J gene end by 5 bases; junction bases not matched to a gene: 5. The CDR3 is 13 residues long. The CDR3 sequence is CASSMTGGETQYF. CDR3 in DNA: TGTGCCAGCAGCATGACGGGGGGGGAGACCCAGTACTTC.

The chain carries TRBV27 and TRBJ1-1; no clear D. The CDR3 runs to 15 residues. Trimming took off 6 bases at V and 4 bases at J, with 18 bases between the two ends. Germline CDR1 is MNHEY and CDR2 is SMNVEV (reference sequence). CDR3 sequence (DNA): TGTGCCAGCAGGACCACGGACTCAGAGGGCACTGAAGCTTTCTTT. This translates into CASRTTDSEGTEAFF.

The rearrangement uses TRBV11-3 and TRBJ2-5, with a possible D match to TRBD2 (6 bases). CDR1 and CDR2 (germline): SGHNT, YENEEA. The CDR3 length is 15 residues. Trimming shortened V by 4 bases and J by 4 bases, and 16 bases separated the two germline ends. The CDR3 nucleotides read TGTGCCAGCAGCTCCCAGTCCGGGAGTGGAGAGACCCAGTACTTC. Translating it yields CASSSQSGSGETQYF. Full variable domain (rest looked up from reference TRBV11-3 and TRBJ2-5): EAGVVQSPRYKIIEKKQPVAFWCNPISGHNTLYWYLQNLGQGPELLIRYENEEAVDDSQLPKDRFSAERLKGVDSTLKIQPAELGDSAVYLCASSSQSGSGETQYFGPGTRLLVL.

V gene TRBV6-5 combines with J gene TRBJ2-2, with TRBD1 matching 9 bases. Germline V gene lookup returns CDR1 MNHEY and CDR2 SVGAGI. V trimming: 2 bases; J trimming: 4 bases; junction bases outside the gene matches: 2. The CDR3 covers 15 residues. The DNA for the CDR3 is TGTGCCAGCAGTTACCGGACAGGGGCCACCGGGGAGCTGTTTTTT. This codes for CASSYRTGATGELFF.

This clone was detected a few times. The gene calls are TRBV7-8 and TRBJ1-2; the match to TRBD1 covers 11 bases. CDR3 length: 15 residues. The V segment lost 4 bases and the J segment 7 bases; nucleotides outside the gene matches: 8. Looked up from germline, CDR1 is SGHVS and CDR2 is FQNEAQ. This chain's CDR3 is CASSSRTGGESGYTF. The CDR3 region has the DNA TGTGCCAGCAGCTCAAGGACAGGGGGCGAGTCTGGCTACACCTTC.